These 9 T cell receptor beta chains came from one sample sequenced in a study of OX40 agonist ivuxolimab in advanced cancers. Clones were sequenced by immunoSEQ multiplex PCR, and TCRdb holds only the in-frame ones, with some missing. The table lists under 140,000 clones, approximately 89% of them singletons. The source was CD4+ or CD8+ T cells sorted from blood, collected in a trial of the OX40 agonist ivuxolimab. Receptors originate from an adult with an advanced solid tumor such as melanoma, head and neck, liver or kidney cancer.

This chain uses TRBV4-3 with TRBJ2-3; D is uncertain. Germline V lookup: CDR1 LGHNA, CDR2 YSLEER. Trimming stripped 3 bases from V and 4 bases from J, with 11 bases between. The CDR3 totals 14 residues. The CDR3 here is CASSQADLSDTQYF. Written as DNA, the CDR3 is TGCGCCAGCAGCCAGGCCGACCTATCAGATACGCAGTATTTT.

The rearrangement links TRBV6-5 to TRBJ2-6; D possibly corresponds to TRBD1 (5 bases). Per germline, CDR1 MNHEY and CDR2 SVGAGI. Between the trimmed V and J ends, which lost 2 bases and 1 base, there was a span of 9 bases. This CDR3 region has 16 residues. The CDR3: CASSYLDSSGANVLTF. The CDR3 DNA follows: TGTGCCAGCAGTTACCTCGACAGTTCTGGGGCCAACGTCCTGACTTTC.

The chain employs TRBV6-1 and TRBJ1-2; D not resolved. The CDR3 extends over 14 amino acids. The V and J ends lost 4 bases and 0 bases respectively, with 9 bases between them. The germline CDR1 and CDR2 sequences are MNHNS and SASEGT. The CDR3 DNA reads as TGTGCCAGCAGTGTGGACGGGACTAACTATGGCTACACCTTC. It is translated as CASSVDGTNYGYTF.

The J gene is TRBJ1-5, the V gene TRBV28; D is undetermined. V lost 7 bases, J lost 5 bases, and 12 bases lay in between. The CDR3 loop spans 13 amino acids. The germline V gene has CDR1 MDHEN and CDR2 SYDVKM. CDR3 DNA sequence: TGTGCCAGCACACTCAAGATTTATCAGCCCCAGCATTTT. It codes for CASTLKIYQPQHF.

The rearrangement links TRBV19 to TRBJ2-7; D may be TRBD1 or TRBD2 (5 bases each). V shed 4 bases and J shed 3 bases, with 16 bases lying between them. Germline values: CDR1 LNHDA, CDR2 SQIVND (reference sequence). CDR3 length: 15 amino acids. The CDR3 reads CASSKWARGIYEQYF. CDR3 nucleotide sequence: TGTGCCAGTAGTAAGTGGGCGAGGGGTATCTACGAGCAGTACTTC.

The J gene is TRBJ1-5, the V gene TRBV7-3; perhaps TRBD1 as D (6 bases). Deletions cut 3 bases from V and 5 bases from J, with 17 bases between. The CDR3 length is 16 residues. Germline V CDR1 and CDR2: SGHTA, FQGTGA. The chain's CDR3 is CASSFWAGTPYQPQHF. The CDR3 nucleotides are TGTGCCAGCAGCTTTTGGGCCGGGACACCTTATCAGCCCCAGCATTTT. Based on the CDR3 plus reference TRBV7-3 and TRBJ1-5, the full variable domain is GAGVSQTPSNKVTEKGKYVELRCDPISGHTALYWYRQSLGQGPEFLIYFQGTGAADDSGLPNDRFFAVRPEGSVSTLKIQRTERGDSAVYLCASSFWAGTPYQPQHFGDGTRLSIL.

This clone was found once. V is TRBV30 and J is TRBJ1-1; weak D call: TRBD1 (6 bases). The CDR3 has 14 residues. Trimming removed 3 bases from V and 0 bases from J, with 11 bases in between. The germline V gene has CDR1 GTSNPN and CDR2 SVGIG (reference sequence). CDR3 amino acids: CAWRSTGLNTEAFF. In nucleotides, the CDR3 is TGTGCCTGGAGGTCGACAGGATTGAACACTGAAGCTTTCTTT.

V is TRBV4-1 and J is TRBJ2-1; TRBD1 or TRBD2 may be the D gene (5 bases each). Germline V gene lookup returns CDR1 MGHRA and CDR2 YSYEKL. V was shortened by 3 bases and J by 0 bases, with 15 bases between the two germline ends. CDR3 size: 17 residues. The CDR3 spells CASSHKGTASSYNEQFF. In nucleotides, the CDR3 is TGCGCCAGCAGCCACAAAGGGACGGCAAGCTCCTACAATGAGCAGTTCTTC.

In this sample, this clone turned up a few times. The genes are TRBV30 and TRBJ1-6, with a tentative D call TRBD1 (6 bases). CDR3 size: 11 residues. The germline V gene encodes CDR1 GTSNPN and CDR2 SVGIG (reference sequence). The V end lost 0 bases, the J end lost 18 bases, and 12 bases lay between the germline ends. The CDR3 sequence is CAWSVRQATHF. The CDR3 bases are TGTGCCTGGAGTGTACGACAGGCGACCCACTTT.